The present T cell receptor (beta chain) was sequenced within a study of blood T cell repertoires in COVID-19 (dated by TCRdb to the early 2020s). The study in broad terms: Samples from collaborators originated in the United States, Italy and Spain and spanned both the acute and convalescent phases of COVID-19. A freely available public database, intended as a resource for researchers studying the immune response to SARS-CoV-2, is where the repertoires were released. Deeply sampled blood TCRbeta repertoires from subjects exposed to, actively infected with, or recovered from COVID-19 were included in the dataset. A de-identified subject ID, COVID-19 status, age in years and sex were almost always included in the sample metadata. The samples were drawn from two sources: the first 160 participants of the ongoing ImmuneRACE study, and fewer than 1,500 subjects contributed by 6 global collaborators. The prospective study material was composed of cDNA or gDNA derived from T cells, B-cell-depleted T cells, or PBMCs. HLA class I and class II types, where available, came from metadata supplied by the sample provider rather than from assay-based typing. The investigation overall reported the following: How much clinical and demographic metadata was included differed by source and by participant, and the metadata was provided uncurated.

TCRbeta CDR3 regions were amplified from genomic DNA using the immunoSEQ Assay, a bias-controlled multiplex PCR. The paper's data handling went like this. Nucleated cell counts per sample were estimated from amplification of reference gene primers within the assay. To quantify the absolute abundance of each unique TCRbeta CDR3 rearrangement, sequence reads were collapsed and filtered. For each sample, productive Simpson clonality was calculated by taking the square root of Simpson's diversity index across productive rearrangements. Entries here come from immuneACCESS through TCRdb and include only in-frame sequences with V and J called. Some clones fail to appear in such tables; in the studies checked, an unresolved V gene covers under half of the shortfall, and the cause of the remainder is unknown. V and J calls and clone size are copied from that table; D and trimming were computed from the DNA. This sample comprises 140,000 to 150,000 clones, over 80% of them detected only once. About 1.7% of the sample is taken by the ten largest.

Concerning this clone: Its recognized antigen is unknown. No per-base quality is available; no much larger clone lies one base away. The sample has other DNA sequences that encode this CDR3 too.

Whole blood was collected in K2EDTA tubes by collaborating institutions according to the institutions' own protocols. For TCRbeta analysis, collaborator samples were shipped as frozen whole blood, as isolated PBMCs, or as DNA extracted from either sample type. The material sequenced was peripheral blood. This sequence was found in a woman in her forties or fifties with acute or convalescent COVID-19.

The CDR3 protein is CASSLREETQYF. The sequenced DNA: TGTGCCAGCAGTTTGAGGGAAGAGACCCAGTACTTC. The chain employs TRBV12-3 or TRBV12-4 and TRBJ2-5; 5 matching bases give a weak D call of TRBD2. The CDR3 sequence holds 12 residues, the cysteine and phenylalanine included. Only the CDR3 DNA stays, 36 bases, in frame from base 1. V is shortened by 3 bases, J by 3 bases, and the region joining them spans 5 bases.